A selection of T cell receptor beta chains follows, all from one sample in a study of blood T cell repertoires in COVID-19. The method was immunoSEQ multiplex PCR; TCRdb's version includes in-frame clones alone and lacks a portion of them. Among some 270,000 clones listed, 85% to 90% were seen once. The sequenced material came from PBMCs or T cells enriched from blood (not recorded which). All receptors come from a woman aged 55-69 years who had recovered from COVID-19. Each CDR3 is given with its conserved first and last residue. A D gene is named only where the DNA matches it firmly. A row's size may be missing; if present it is once, few, many or a size class.

CDR3nt: TGTGCCAGCAGCGAGGGACAGGGGACAGGAAACACCATATATTTT
CDR3aa: CASSEGQGTGNTIYF
d_gene: TRBD1
v_gene: TRBV28
j_gene: TRBJ1-3
abundance: -

CDR3nt: TGTGCCTGGAGTGTTGCAGGGGCAGGAGGCTACACCTTC
CDR3aa: CAWSVAGAGGYTF
d_gene: -
v_gene: TRBV30
j_gene: TRBJ1-2
abundance: -

CDR3nt: TGTGCCAGCAGTGAGGGCATACTCTCTGGAAACACCATATATTTT
CDR3aa: CASSEGILSGNTIYF
d_gene: -
v_gene: TRBV2
j_gene: TRBJ1-3
abundance: -

CDR3nt: TGTGCCAGTAGTATGGCGCGGGGATACTACGAGCAGTACTTC
CDR3aa: CASSMARGYYEQYF
d_gene: -
v_gene: TRBV19
j_gene: TRBJ2-7
abundance: -

CDR3nt: TGTGCCTGGAATTTTGGGGGGGCTAATGAAAAACTGTTTTTT
CDR3aa: CAWNFGGANEKLFF
d_gene: -
v_gene: TRBV30
j_gene: TRBJ1-4
abundance: -

CDR3nt: TGTGCCAGCAGTTTCAGGGCAATCGATCAGCCCCAGCATTTT
CDR3aa: CASSFRAIDQPQHF
d_gene: -
v_gene: TRBV28
j_gene: TRBJ1-5
abundance: -

CDR3nt: TGTGCCAGCACCATCTATCACGAGCAGTACTTC
CDR3aa: CASTIYHEQYF
d_gene: -
v_gene: TRBV2
j_gene: TRBJ2-7
abundance: -

CDR3nt: TGTGCCAGCAGTGAAGGACAGGGGGGGAGTAGGGAGCTGTTTTTT
CDR3aa: CASSEGQGGSRELFF
d_gene: TRBD1
v_gene: TRBV6-1
j_gene: TRBJ2-2
abundance: -

CDR3nt: TGTGCCAGCAGCTTGGGACAGGGGGCGGGCTATGGCTACACCTTC
CDR3aa: CASSLGQGAGYGYTF
d_gene: TRBD1
v_gene: TRBV5-4
j_gene: TRBJ1-2
abundance: -

CDR3nt: TGCGCCAGCAGCCGGCAGGGTGTAGACTACGAGCAGTACTTC
CDR3aa: CASSRQGVDYEQYF
d_gene: -
v_gene: TRBV5-1
j_gene: TRBJ2-7
abundance: -

CDR3nt: TGTGCCAGCAGCTTAGGGCTTAGCACAGATACGCAGTATTTT
CDR3aa: CASSLGLSTDTQYF
d_gene: -
v_gene: TRBV7-9
j_gene: TRBJ2-3
abundance: -

CDR3nt: TGCAGCGGGGGGGGCGTTGGGACAGATACGCAGTATTTT
CDR3aa: CSGGGVGTDTQYF
d_gene: -
v_gene: TRBV29-1
j_gene: TRBJ2-3
abundance: -

CDR3nt: TGTGCCAGCAGCAAATTGAACACTGAAGCTTTCTTT
CDR3aa: CASSKLNTEAFF
d_gene: -
v_gene: TRBV12-3/TRBV12-4
j_gene: TRBJ1-1
abundance: few

CDR3nt: TGCGCCAGCAGCTTAAGCAGGGGTGAAGAAAAACTGTTTTTT
CDR3aa: CASSLSRGEEKLFF
d_gene: -
v_gene: TRBV5-1
j_gene: TRBJ1-4
abundance: -

CDR3nt: TGTGCCAGCAGCTCTTTTACTAGCGGAAAGGCGGGTGAGCAGTTCTTC
CDR3aa: CASSSFTSGKAGEQFF
d_gene: TRBD2
v_gene: TRBV5-4
j_gene: TRBJ2-1
abundance: -

CDR3nt: TGTGCCAGCACCCTGACTGTGGGCTCTGGGGCCAACGTCCTGACTTTC
CDR3aa: CASTLTVGSGANVLTF
d_gene: -
v_gene: TRBV28
j_gene: TRBJ2-6
abundance: -

CDR3nt: TGCGCCAGCAGCTTGTTTGTGAGGAAGAATACCTACGAGCAGTACTTC
CDR3aa: CASSLFVRKNTYEQYF
d_gene: -
v_gene: TRBV5-1
j_gene: TRBJ2-7
abundance: -

CDR3nt: TGTGCCAGCAGCTCCCAGGGGTGGGGAAACACCATATATTTT
CDR3aa: CASSSQGWGNTIYF
d_gene: -
v_gene: TRBV7-9
j_gene: TRBJ1-3
abundance: -

CDR3nt: TGCAGCGTTGGAGGACAGGGCCGGCCTGAAGCTTTCTTT
CDR3aa: CSVGGQGRPEAFF
d_gene: TRBD1
v_gene: TRBV29-1
j_gene: TRBJ1-1
abundance: -

CDR3nt: TGTGCCAGCAGTGTAGGGGTCGGAAACACCATATATTTT
CDR3aa: CASSVGVGNTIYF
d_gene: -
v_gene: TRBV2
j_gene: TRBJ1-3
abundance: -

CDR3nt: TGTGCCAGCAAACCCCTTGGCTTGAACACTGAAGCTTTCTTT
CDR3aa: CASKPLGLNTEAFF
d_gene: -
v_gene: TRBV7-9
j_gene: TRBJ1-1
abundance: -

CDR3nt: TGCGCCAGCAGCCCGGGGGTAGCGGGGTCAGAGACCCAGTACTTC
CDR3aa: CASSPGVAGSETQYF
d_gene: TRBD2
v_gene: TRBV5-1
j_gene: TRBJ2-5
abundance: -

CDR3nt: TGTGCCAGCAGCACCGGACTAGCGGGCGACAATGAGCAGTTCTTC
CDR3aa: CASSTGLAGDNEQFF
d_gene: TRBD2
v_gene: TRBV3-1/TRBV3-2
j_gene: TRBJ2-1
abundance: -

CDR3nt: TGTGCCAGCAGCCAAGGATCCGGTGCCTCGTGGGCTTTCTTT
CDR3aa: CASSQGSGASWAFF
d_gene: -
v_gene: TRBV3-1/TRBV3-2
j_gene: TRBJ1-1
abundance: -

CDR3nt: TGCGCCAGCAGCCAAGAACTAGCGGGGTTCTACGAGCAGTACTTC
CDR3aa: CASSQELAGFYEQYF
d_gene: TRBD2
v_gene: TRBV4-1
j_gene: TRBJ2-7
abundance: -

CDR3nt: TGTGCCAGCAGTCGGTTTTTGGTCAAGCTAGCTTTCTTT
CDR3aa: CASSRFLVKLAFF
d_gene: -
v_gene: TRBV12-3/TRBV12-4
j_gene: TRBJ1-1
abundance: -

CDR3nt: TGTGCCAGCTCACCATATAATTCCCCGGGACAGCCCTACACCTTC
CDR3aa: CASSPYNSPGQPYTF
d_gene: TRBD1
v_gene: TRBV18
j_gene: TRBJ1-2
abundance: -

CDR3nt: TGCAGCCCCCGACAGGGAGGGAACACTGAAGCTTTCTTT
CDR3aa: CSPRQGGNTEAFF
d_gene: TRBD1
v_gene: TRBV29-1
j_gene: TRBJ1-1
abundance: -

CDR3nt: TGTGCCAGCAGCGTGACCGGGGAAGCTAGCACAGATACGCAGTATTTT
CDR3aa: CASSVTGEASTDTQYF
d_gene: -
v_gene: TRBV9
j_gene: TRBJ2-3
abundance: -

CDR3nt: TGTGCCAGCAGCCCCCTCTCGGGGGGGAGAAGCACAGATACGCAGTATTTT
CDR3aa: CASSPLSGGRSTDTQYF
d_gene: TRBD2
v_gene: TRBV5-4
j_gene: TRBJ2-3
abundance: -

CDR3nt: TGTGCCAGCAGCGCCGCGGGACTAGGGCGGCAAGAGACCCAGTACTTC
CDR3aa: CASSAAGLGRQETQYF
d_gene: TRBD2
v_gene: TRBV5-8
j_gene: TRBJ2-5
abundance: -

CDR3nt: TGCGCCAGCAGGGGATGGGACAGGGGGTTTGGCTACACCTTC
CDR3aa: CASRGWDRGFGYTF
d_gene: TRBD1
v_gene: TRBV5-1
j_gene: TRBJ1-2
abundance: -

CDR3nt: TGTGCCAGCGGAAGCCAGGAGGTCTATGGCTACACCTTC
CDR3aa: CASGSQEVYGYTF
d_gene: -
v_gene: TRBV12-3/TRBV12-4
j_gene: TRBJ1-2
abundance: once

CDR3nt: TGTGCCAGCAGTTCCGACAGGGGGCGAGGGAACACTGAAGCTTTCTTT
CDR3aa: CASSSDRGRGNTEAFF
d_gene: TRBD1
v_gene: TRBV6-5
j_gene: TRBJ1-1
abundance: -

CDR3nt: TGTGCCAGCAGTCCCCGGACAGCCTTATACAATCAGCCCCAGCATTTT
CDR3aa: CASSPRTALYNQPQHF
d_gene: -
v_gene: TRBV27
j_gene: TRBJ1-5
abundance: -

CDR3nt: TGTGCCAGCAGTGAATACGGACTTTCCGGGGAGCTGTTTTTT
CDR3aa: CASSEYGLSGELFF
d_gene: -
v_gene: TRBV2
j_gene: TRBJ2-2
abundance: -

CDR3nt: TGTGCCAGCAGCCAGCTACAGGACACCGGGGAGCTGTTTTTT
CDR3aa: CASSQLQDTGELFF
d_gene: -
v_gene: TRBV14
j_gene: TRBJ2-2
abundance: -

CDR3nt: TGTGCCTGGTCCTCCCGGCGGGGTGATGGCTACACCTTC
CDR3aa: CAWSSRRGDGYTF
d_gene: -
v_gene: TRBV30
j_gene: TRBJ1-2
abundance: -

CDR3nt: TGCGCCAGCAGCCCATCCCGGGGTAGCAATCAGCCCCAGCATTTT
CDR3aa: CASSPSRGSNQPQHF
d_gene: -
v_gene: TRBV4-1
j_gene: TRBJ1-5
abundance: -

CDR3nt: TGCGCCAGCAGCTTTGGGTCCTTTAGAGGGGGTGCCTACAATGAGCAGTTCTTC
CDR3aa: CASSFGSFRGGAYNEQFF
d_gene: -
v_gene: TRBV5-1
j_gene: TRBJ2-1
abundance: -

CDR3nt: TGCAGCGAGGGGAAAGCCAATGGCTACACCTTC
CDR3aa: CSEGKANGYTF
d_gene: -
v_gene: TRBV29-1
j_gene: TRBJ1-2
abundance: -

CDR3nt: TGCAGTGCTAGACTTAACACTGAAGCTTTCTTT
CDR3aa: CSARLNTEAFF
d_gene: -
v_gene: TRBV20-1
j_gene: TRBJ1-1
abundance: -

CDR3nt: TGCAGCGTTGACGGTAACTATGGCTACACCTTC
CDR3aa: CSVDGNYGYTF
d_gene: -
v_gene: TRBV29-1
j_gene: TRBJ1-2
abundance: -

CDR3nt: TGTGCCAGCAGCGACGGGACAGCGAGGTGGGAGACCCAGTACTTC
CDR3aa: CASSDGTARWETQYF
d_gene: TRBD1
v_gene: TRBV9
j_gene: TRBJ2-5
abundance: once

CDR3nt: TGTACCCAGCGGGAGGGTCGTGGGGAGCTGTTTTTT
CDR3aa: CTQREGRGELFF
d_gene: TRBD2
v_gene: TRBV7-9
j_gene: TRBJ2-2
abundance: -

CDR3nt: TGTGCCAGCAGTGAATTGGGCAGGGGGAACACTGAAGCTTTCTTT
CDR3aa: CASSELGRGNTEAFF
d_gene: -
v_gene: TRBV2
j_gene: TRBJ1-1
abundance: -

CDR3nt: TGTGCCAGCAGTTACGGCGGGGGGGCGAGTGAGAAACTGTTTTTT
CDR3aa: CASSYGGGASEKLFF
d_gene: -
v_gene: TRBV6-5
j_gene: TRBJ1-4
abundance: -

CDR3nt: TGCAGCGTAGTGTCAGGCCTCGGGGACACTGAAGCTTTCTTT
CDR3aa: CSVVSGLGDTEAFF
d_gene: -
v_gene: TRBV29-1
j_gene: TRBJ1-1
abundance: -

CDR3nt: TGTGCCTGGAGTGTACAGGGAAGGACGCAAGCTTTCTTT
CDR3aa: CAWSVQGRTQAFF
d_gene: -
v_gene: TRBV30
j_gene: TRBJ1-1
abundance: -

CDR3nt: TGCAGTGCTAGTTTCGGGGAGACCCAGTACTTC
CDR3aa: CSASFGETQYF
d_gene: -
v_gene: TRBV20-1
j_gene: TRBJ2-5
abundance: -

CDR3nt: TGTGCCAGCGCTCCCCTTTGGGGCCACGAGCAGTACTTC
CDR3aa: CASAPLWGHEQYF
d_gene: -
v_gene: TRBV6-5
j_gene: TRBJ2-7
abundance: -

CDR3nt: TGTGCCAGCTCACCACGTCGGACATCTAACACCGGGGAGCTGTTTTTT
CDR3aa: CASSPRRTSNTGELFF
d_gene: -
v_gene: TRBV18
j_gene: TRBJ2-2
abundance: once

CDR3nt: TGCGCCAGCAGCCAAGGGGGGGTTAACTATGGCTACACCTTC
CDR3aa: CASSQGGVNYGYTF
d_gene: -
v_gene: TRBV5-1
j_gene: TRBJ1-2
abundance: -

CDR3nt: TGTGCCAGCAGCTTAATTAGCAGCTATACGCAGTATTTT
CDR3aa: CASSLISSYTQYF
d_gene: -
v_gene: TRBV7-9
j_gene: TRBJ2-3
abundance: few